This TCR beta chain emerged from a study of shared clonotypes between healthy human individuals. Assay: immunoSEQ multiplex PCR; the TCRdb copy retains only in-frame clones and omits some. The sample records roughly 2.1 million clones, just over 90% being singletons. The naive CD8 subset, CD45RO-negative cells positively selected for CCR7, excluded terminally differentiated effector memory CD45RA+ cells. Germline CDR1 is MRHNA and CDR2 is SNTAGT. CDR3 length: 13 amino acids. V shed 6 bases and J shed 8 bases, with 16 bases lying between them. This chain connects TRBV6-4 to TRBJ1-1; D gene unclear. The receptor was isolated from a man aged 18 to 35 in good health. Some clones in this sample may be carry-over from other donors' samples. Sequenced material: naive CD8+ T cells from PBMCs. The CDR3: CASSPGSGKEAFF. The DNA for the CDR3 is TGTGCCAGCAGCCCCGGAAGCGGGAAGGAAGCTTTCTTT.